Sequencing of this T cell receptor beta chain was carried out in a study of CXCR3-negative and CXCR3-positive naive CD8 T cells. The germline V gene has CDR1 SQVTM and CDR2 ANQGSEA. This CDR3 comprises 14 residues. Details on this clonotype: Its specificity is not known.

Triplicates of 300,000 or so cells were sorted from each CD8+ T cell subset. General study points: Cryopreserved cells showed partially decreased CXCR3 expression, and most assays used fresh PBMCs. Comparison of naive subsets found surface CD5 to be comparable, and TCR strength was inferred on the basis of TRB CDR3 properties.

Libraries of TRB cDNA were made by 5' RACE and carried UMIs. No DNA is given; TCRdb re-called the 5' RACE reads and lists each CDR3 protein once. Its clone listing holds over 55,000 distinct CDR3 sequences. V and J are TRBV29-1 and TRBJ2-1; TCRdb lists TRBD2, though no DNA is available to test this call. Sequencing was carried out using memory CD8+ T cells from blood. This TCR came from a human donor in good health. Some clones in this sample may be carry-over from other donors' samples. The chain's CDR3 is CSAPLSYSYNEQFF.